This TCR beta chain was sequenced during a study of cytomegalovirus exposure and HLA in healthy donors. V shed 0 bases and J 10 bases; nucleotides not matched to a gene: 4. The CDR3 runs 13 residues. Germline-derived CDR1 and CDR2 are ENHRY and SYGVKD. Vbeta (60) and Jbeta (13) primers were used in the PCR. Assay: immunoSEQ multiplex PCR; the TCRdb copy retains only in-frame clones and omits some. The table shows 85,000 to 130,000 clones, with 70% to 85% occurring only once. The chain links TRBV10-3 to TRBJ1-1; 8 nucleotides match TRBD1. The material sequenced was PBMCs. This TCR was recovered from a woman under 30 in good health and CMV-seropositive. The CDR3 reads CAISESVTGGAFF. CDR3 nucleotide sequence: TGTGCCATCAGTGAGTCTGTTACAGGGGGAGCTTTCTTT.